These 25 T cell receptor beta chains share one sample of origin, sequenced in a study of blood T cell repertoires in COVID-19. Profiling relied on immunoSEQ multiplex PCR, and the TCRdb table lists in-frame clones only, not all of them. Of about 42,000 clones in the sample, more than 75% are singletons; the top ten hold about 27%. Sequenced sample: peripheral blood. The receptors come from a man older than 75 with acute or convalescent COVID-19.

The chain uses TRBV3-1 (or the pseudogene TRBV3-2) and TRBJ2-1; D is unclear. V was pared by 3 bases and J by 5 bases, with 8 bases between. Germline CDR1 and CDR2: LGHDT and YNNKEL (reference sequence). The CDR3 consists of 13 residues. The CDR3 region is CASSQTQNNEQFF. In nucleotides, the CDR3 is TGTGCCAGCAGCCAGACACAGAACAATGAGCAGTTCTTC.

V gene TRBV6-5 combines with J gene TRBJ1-4; 9 nucleotides agree with TRBD1. CDR3 length: 14 residues. Germline loops: CDR1 MNHEY, CDR2 SVGAGI. With 5 bases clipped from V and 4 bases from J, the junction kept 2 bases outside the gene matches. Written as DNA, the CDR3 is TGTGCCAGCAGTCGGACAGGGGTTAATGAAAAACTGTTTTTT. Its translation is CASSRTGVNEKLFF.

The J gene is TRBJ2-5, the V gene TRBV29-1, with 13 positions matching TRBD2. CDR3 length equals 14 residues. Germline CDR1 is SQVTM and CDR2 is ANQGSEA. J gave up 8 bases and V 3 bases, and 6 bases lay outside the gene matches. In DNA form, the CDR3 reads TGCAGCGTTGAGGAGGCGGGACTAGCGGGAACCCAGTACTTC. Translation: CSVEEAGLAGTQYF.

This clone was counted a few times. The chain has TRBV6-6 and TRBJ2-3; the match to TRBD2 covers 8 bases. The CDR3 covers 14 residues. V was pared by 2 bases and J by 7 bases, with 5 bases of the junction left unmatched. Germline V gives CDR1 MNHNY, CDR2 SVGAGI (reference sequence). This CDR3 reads CASSYARTSNTQYF. CDR3 in DNA: TGTGCCAGCAGTTACGCGCGGACTAGCAATACGCAGTATTTT.

The chain employs TRBV30 and TRBJ1-6; 9 nucleotides line up with TRBD1. The CDR3 runs to 14 residues. CDR1 GTSNPN and CDR2 SVGIG come from the germline V gene (reference sequence). J was trimmed by 10 bases and V by 0 bases; bases with no gene match: 4. The CDR3 protein is CAWSVDRGFSPLHF. CDR3 bases: TGTGCCTGGAGTGTGGACAGGGGATTCTCACCCCTCCACTTT.

This clone appeared once. The chain has TRBV5-1 and TRBJ2-3; 9 bases fit TRBD1. This CDR3 comprises 16 residues. The ends lost 4 bases at V and 0 bases at J; junction bases unmatched: 6. The germline gives CDR1 SGHRS, CDR2 YFSETQ. The CDR3 is CASSHWDRASTDTQYF. CDR3 nucleotides: TGCGCCAGCAGCCACTGGGACAGGGCTAGCACAGATACGCAGTATTTT.

This clone appeared a single time. V usage is TRBV5-8 and J usage is TRBJ2-5; D might be TRBD2 (5 bases). The CDR3 contains 14 residues. In germline, CDR1 is SGHTS, CDR2 YDEGEE. Trimming took 0 bases from V and 2 from J, leaving 8 bases between them. The CDR3 protein is CASSLDGVQETQYF. CDR3 coding DNA: TGTGCCAGCAGCTTGGACGGGGTTCAAGAGACCCAGTACTTC.

This clone was detected only once. This chain uses TRBV9 with TRBJ1-5; D is possibly TRBD1 (6 bases). V was trimmed by 4 bases and J by 4 bases, leaving 12 bases between them. This CDR3 has 14 residues. CDR1 and CDR2 (germline): SGDLS, YYNGEE. The CDR3 nucleotides are TGTGCCAGCAGCCGTGGACAGCTGAATCAGCCCCAGCATTTT. As protein: CASSRGQLNQPQHF.

The gene calls are TRBV28 and TRBJ2-2, with 8 bases that match TRBD2. Germline values: CDR1 MDHEN, CDR2 SYDVKM. The CDR3 runs to 16 residues. V shed 2 bases, J shed 4 bases, and the junction held 6 bases outside the gene matches. CDR3 DNA: TGTGCCAGCAGTTTACCGGGAGGGCCGATCACCGGGGAGCTGTTTTTT. It is translated as CASSLPGGPITGELFF.

The chain joins TRBV19 to TRBJ1-6; 9 bases match TRBD1. The CDR3 length is 18 residues. Germline V gene lookup returns CDR1 LNHDA and CDR2 SQIVND (reference sequence). V lost 10 bases, J lost 3 bases, and 16 bases stayed unmatched. The CDR3 coding sequence is TGTGCCACCAACTATGGGGACAGGGCTACCTTCTATAATTCACCCCTCCACTTT. The encoded protein is CATNYGDRATFYNSPLHF.

This clone has a handful of counts. Other DNA sequences in this sample translate to the same CDR3. The V call is TRBV29-1, the J call TRBJ2-2, with D possibly being TRBD1 (5 bases). CDR1 and CDR2 from the germline V gene are SQVTM and ANQGSEA. Deletions cut 5 bases from V and 5 bases from J, with 6 bases between. The CDR3 runs 11 residues. The CDR3 sequence: CSVQGTGELFF. The CDR3 bases are TGCAGCGTTCAGGGTACCGGGGAGCTGTTTTTT.

The chain employs TRBV6-5 and TRBJ1-1; D may be TRBD1 (6 bases). V was trimmed by 7 bases and J by 5 bases, leaving 11 bases between them. This CDR3 region has 12 residues. Germline V gene sequence: CDR1 MNHEY, CDR2 SVGAGI. The CDR3 DNA reads as TGTGCCAGCACTAGCAGGGGAACTGAAGCTTTCTTT. Translated: CASTSRGTEAFF.

This chain connects TRBV11-2 to TRBJ2-1; D perhaps matches TRBD2 (6 bases). The CDR3 loop spans 12 amino acids. CDR1 is SGHAT, CDR2 FQNNGV, per germline. Trimming removed 2 bases from V and 7 bases from J, with 6 bases in between. CDR3 region: CASSLLANEQFF. CDR3 DNA: TGTGCCAGCAGCTTACTAGCGAATGAGCAGTTCTTC.

The chain is built from TRBV6-1 and TRBJ2-7, with a possible D match to TRBD2 (6 bases). Trimming stripped 3 bases from V and 0 bases from J, with 12 bases between. Germline V lookup: CDR1 MNHNS, CDR2 SASEGT. CDR3 length: 15 residues. CDR3 nucleotides: TGTGCCAGCAGTGAGGGTCTCGGGAGCTCCTACGAGCAGTACTTC. This encodes CASSEGLGSSYEQYF.

The chain joins TRBV9 to TRBJ1-3; TRBD1 is a possible D gene (5 bases). V lost 4 bases and J 4 bases, leaving 12 bases between the germline ends. Germline-derived CDR1 and CDR2 are SGDLS and YYNGEE. The CDR3 runs 14 residues. The CDR3 protein is CASSPGGTGNTIYF. CDR3 nucleotide sequence: TGTGCCAGCAGCCCCGGGGGAACGGGAAACACCATATATTTT.

This CDR3 is CASRTSGNNEQFF. The CDR3 DNA follows: TGTGCCAGCCGGACTAGCGGTAACAATGAGCAGTTCTTC. The J gene is TRBJ2-1, the V gene TRBV27, with 10 bases matching TRBD2. The J segment lost 5 bases and the V segment lost 8 bases, leaving 3 bases of the junction unmatched. Germline CDR1 MNHEY, CDR2 SMNVEV (reference sequence). The CDR3 runs 13 residues.

This sequence joins TRBV18 and TRBJ2-7, with 11 bases aligning to TRBD2. Trimming cost V 3 bases and J 0 bases; bases outside gene matches: 1. The CDR3 is made up of 15 amino acids. Germline assignment: CDR1 KGHSH and CDR2 LQKENI. The CDR3 sequence is CASSPTSGNSYEQYF. CDR3 bases: TGTGCCAGCTCACCGACTAGCGGGAACTCCTACGAGCAGTACTTC.

This chain joins TRBV11-2 and TRBJ2-1, with 7 bases matching TRBD2. Germline V gene lookup returns CDR1 SGHAT and CDR2 FQNNGV. The CDR3 length is 15 residues. V was pared by 3 bases and J by 2 bases, with 4 bases of the junction left unmatched. In nucleotides, the CDR3 is TGTGCCAGCAGCTTCTCGAGCGGGGCCTACAATGAGCAGTTCTTC. Amino acids: CASSFSSGAYNEQFF.

The CDR3 coding sequence is TGTGCCAGCAGCCCGGGACTAGTCCACGAGCAGTACTTC. It yields the protein CASSPGLVHEQYF. The rearrangement uses TRBV11-2 and TRBJ2-7; 8 nucleotides match TRBD2. The germline V gene has CDR1 SGHAT and CDR2 FQNNGV. With V trimmed by 5 bases and J by 5 bases, 5 bases remained unmatched. The CDR3 sequence is 13 residues long.

J is TRBJ1-1 and V is TRBV2; 7 positions match TRBD1. Trimming cost V 7 bases and J 0 bases; bases outside gene matches: 2. Germline CDR1 is SNHLY and CDR2 is FYNNEI. This CDR3 spans 13 amino acids. The CDR3 bases are TGTGCCAGCATGACAGGGTTGAACACTGAAGCTTTCTTT. This translates into CASMTGLNTEAFF.

The chain carries TRBV5-1 and TRBJ1-1, with a possible D match to TRBD1 (6 bases). Trimming removed 3 bases from V and 1 base from J, with 10 bases in between. CDR1 SGHRS and CDR2 YFSETQ come from the germline V gene. CDR3 length: 14 amino acids. DNA of the CDR3: TGCGCCAGCAGCTCTCAGGGGCCGAACACTGAAGCTTTCTTT. It yields the protein CASSSQGPNTEAFF.

The chain recombines TRBV9 with TRBJ2-3; no definite D call. The CDR3 extends over 15 amino acids. Between the trimmed V and J ends, which lost 1 base and 1 base, there was a span of 10 bases. Germline V lookup: CDR1 SGDLS, CDR2 YYNGEE. The DNA of the CDR3 is TGTGCCAGCAGCGTATTTTCTGTTGGCACAGATACGCAGTATTTT. Translated: CASSVFSVGTDTQYF.

The chain couples TRBV7-6 to TRBJ1-1; D remains ambiguous. Trimming left V 4 bases short and J 4 bases short, with 10 bases between. The CDR3 contains 13 residues. Germline V gene lookup returns CDR1 SGHVS and CDR2 FNYEAQ. Here the CDR3 reads CASSSYSVTEAFF. The DNA for the CDR3 is TGTGCCAGCAGCTCCTACTCGGTCACTGAAGCTTTCTTT. Full variable domain (rest looked up from reference TRBV7-6 and TRBJ1-1): GAGVSQSPRYKVTKRGQDVALRCDPISGHVSLYWYRQALGQGPEFLTYFNYEAQQDKSGLPNDRFSAERPEGSISTLTIQRTEQRDSAMYRCASSSYSVTEAFFGQGTRLTVV.

The CDR3, as DNA: TGCGCCAGCAGCCCTACCCCGGGACAAGATAACACTGAAGCTTTCTTT. Protein: CASSPTPGQDNTEAFF. V is TRBV4-1 and J is TRBJ1-1; D is possibly TRBD1 (6 bases). This CDR3 contains 16 residues. Per germline, CDR1 MGHRA and CDR2 YSYEKL. V lost 4 bases, J lost 2 bases, and 17 bases lay in between.

The chain combines TRBV5-4 with TRBJ1-4, with D hard to call. V was pared by 0 bases and J by 4 bases, with 10 bases between. The CDR3 covers 15 residues. Germline values: CDR1 SGHNT, CDR2 YYREEE (reference sequence). The DNA of the CDR3 is TGTGCCAGCAGCTTGGGGGCAGCTGGTAATGAAAAACTGTTTTTT. It specifies CASSLGAAGNEKLFF.